The 10 T cell receptor beta chains below come from one sample, sequenced in a study of molecular identifiers for immune sequencing clone quantification. TCRdb called the PCR reads again in MiXCR, with one record for every CDR3 protein. The repertoire consists of around 320,000 distinct CDR3 sequences, with about 22% occurring once and the leading ten covering around 0.74%. Sequencing was performed on naive CD8+ T cells from blood, with Jurkat cell RNA spiked in. Described subset: FACS-sorted CD8+CD4-CCR7+CD45RA+ naive T cells. These receptors came from a human donor in good health. Some libraries in this study had Jurkat cell RNA spiked in.

This clonotype was seen a handful of times. This chain uses TRBV4-3 with TRBJ1-1; D may be TRBD1 (5 bases). Trimming cost V 1 base and J 5 bases, with 14 bases left between them. The germline gives CDR1 LGHNA, CDR2 YSLEER. CDR3 size: 15 residues. The CDR3 loop is CASSQGLQGGTEAFF. The DNA of the CDR3 is TGCGCCAGCAGCCAAGGGTTGCAGGGAGGGACTGAAGCTTTCTTT.

This sequence joins TRBV28 and TRBJ2-7; the match to TRBD1 covers 9 bases. The CDR3 is 15 residues long. The germline gives CDR1 MDHEN, CDR2 SYDVKM. V shed 5 bases, J shed 4 bases, and the junction held 9 bases outside the gene matches. The chain's CDR3 is CASSPWTGAAYEQYF. The CDR3 DNA is TGTGCCAGCAGTCCATGGACAGGGGCGGCATACGAGCAGTACTTC.

This clonotype was picked up many times. The V gene is TRBV2, the J gene TRBJ1-1, with D tentatively TRBD1 (5 bases). V was pared by 9 bases and J by 4 bases, with 15 bases between. The CDR3 is 13 residues long. Germline loops: CDR1 SNHLY, CDR2 FYNNEI. The CDR3 DNA is TGTGCCAGGACGGGGGGTTCGGTCACTGAAGCTTTCTTT. It encodes CARTGGSVTEAFF.

This clonotype occurred many times. The CDR3 here is CASSRTNTEAFF. DNA for the CDR3: TGCGCCAGCAGCCGTACGAACACTGAAGCTTTCTTT. The chain recombines TRBV5-1 with TRBJ1-1, with D unresolved. The CDR3 consists of 12 residues. Between the trimmed V and J ends, which lost 4 bases and 1 base, there was a span of 5 bases. The V gene's germline CDR1 is SGHRS and CDR2 YFSETQ. Full variable domain (missing parts from reference TRBV5-1 and TRBJ1-1): KAGVTQTPRYLIKTRGQQVTLSCSPISGHRSVSWYQQTPGQGLQFLFEYFSETQRNKGNFPGRFSGRQFSNSRSEMNVSTLELGDSALYLCASSRTNTEAFFGQGTRLTVV.

As for this clonotype: This sequence may be a read error, since a much larger clone differs from it by one base. V usage is TRBV7-9 and J usage is TRBJ2-7, with D possibly being TRBD1 or TRBD2 (5 bases each). In germline, CDR1 is SEHNR, CDR2 FQNEAQ (reference sequence). The CDR3 totals 12 residues. For the CDR3, the DNA is TGTGCCGGCAGCTTGGGGGTTGGCGAGCAGTACTTC. This codes for CAGSLGVGEQYF.

The gene calls are TRBV28 and TRBJ2-5; perhaps TRBD1 as D (8 bases). The germline CDR1 and CDR2 sequences are MDHEN and SYDVKM. CDR3 length equals 17 residues. Trimming removed 6 bases at V and 9 bases at J, with 29 bases between. CDR3 bases: TGTGCCAGCAGAGGGACTACCGGGACAGGTGAGGAGGAGCCCCAGTACTTC. This translates into CASRGTTGTGEEEPQYF. The full variable domain, its missing parts supplied by reference TRBV28 and TRBJ2-5, is DVKVTQSSRYLVKRTGEKVFLECVQDMDHENMFWYRQDPGLGLRLIYFSYDVKMKEKGDIPEGYSVSREKKERFSLILESASTNQTSMYLCASRGTTGTGEEEPQYFGPGTRLLVL.

This rearrangement joins TRBV12-3 or TRBV12-4 to TRBJ2-5; D unclear. The CDR3 is made up of 17 amino acids. V lost 3 bases and J 5 bases, leaving 22 bases between the germline ends. In nucleotides, the CDR3 is TGTGCCAGCAGTTTGAAGCCCCGGGTCACCGGATGGGAGACCCAGTACTTC. Residues: CASSLKPRVTGWETQYF.

This clonotype has ten or more counts. This chain links TRBV20-1 with TRBJ2-3, with TRBD2 identical over 10 bases. The CDR3 consists of 16 residues. CDR1 and CDR2 from the germline V gene are DFQATT and SNEGSKA (reference sequence). Trimming cost V 2 bases and J 2 bases; bases outside gene matches: 7. The CDR3 region is CSARPTSGVSTDTQYF. The CDR3 DNA reads as TGCAGTGCTAGACCCACTAGCGGGGTGTCCACAGATACGCAGTATTTT.

In regard to this clonotype: A clone one base away is much larger, so this may be a read error. The J gene is TRBJ2-1, the V gene TRBV4-1; D perhaps matches TRBD1 (6 bases). CDR3 length equals 15 residues. The germline V gene has CDR1 MGHRA and CDR2 YSYEKL. Trimming left V 5 bases short and J 9 bases short, with 20 bases between. CDR3 sequence (DNA): TGCGCCAGCAGCAATCCCCAGGGACAAGATATTGAGCAGTTCTTC. Protein product: CASSNPQGQDIEQFF.

This clonotype was detected a few times. This rearrangement joins TRBV20-1 to TRBJ1-5; 10 nucleotides agree with TRBD1. CDR3 size: 15 residues. J was trimmed by 6 bases and V by 0 bases; bases with no gene match: 5. Germline lookup yields CDR1 DFQATT and CDR2 SNEGSKA (reference sequence). CDR3 nucleotides: TGCAGTGCTAGAGAATCGGACAGGGGGTTTCAGCCCCAGCATTTT. This translates into CSARESDRGFQPQHF.